A single sample gave rise to the 7 T cell receptor beta chains below, sequenced in a study of cytomegalovirus exposure and HLA in healthy donors. Both 60 Vbeta primers and 13 Jbeta primers went into the PCR. Profiling relied on immunoSEQ multiplex PCR, and the TCRdb table lists in-frame clones only, not all of them. The table shows 30,000 to 45,000 clones, with 70% to 90% occurring only once. The sample taken for sequencing was PBMCs. The receptors stem from a middle-aged woman in good health and CMV-seropositive.

This chain uses TRBV6-6 with TRBJ2-5; D perhaps matches TRBD2 (7 bases). V gave up 6 bases and J gave up 4 bases, with 12 bases separating them. The CDR3 is 13 residues long. CDR1 and CDR2 (germline): MNHNY, SVGAGI (reference sequence). The CDR3 region is CASRGGAGETQYF. The CDR3, as DNA: TGTGCCAGCAGGGGGGGGGCCGGAGAGACCCAGTACTTC.

This clone was counted a few times. J is TRBJ1-5 and V is TRBV19; D unresolved. V dropped 8 bases and J dropped 5 bases, with 16 bases sitting between them. The CDR3 extends over 14 amino acids. CDR1 and CDR2 from the germline V gene are LNHDA and SQIVND (reference sequence). CDR3 nucleotide sequence: TGTGCCAGTTCTTCCAGAGAGGGATATCAGCCCCAGCATTTT. This codes for CASSSREGYQPQHF.

V is TRBV4-3 and J is TRBJ2-1, with TRBD1 as a possible D gene (5 bases). Germline V CDR1 and CDR2: LGHNA, YSLEER. This CDR3 spans 15 amino acids. Trimming left V 4 bases short and J 2 bases short, with 12 bases between. CDR3 in amino acids: CASSPSRVPYNEQFF. Written as DNA, the CDR3 is TGCGCCAGCAGCCCGTCCAGGGTCCCCTACAATGAGCAGTTCTTC.

The genes are TRBV28 and TRBJ1-5; D is uncertain. With 3 bases removed from V and 0 bases from J, the gap between germline ends came to 9 bases. Per the germline V gene, CDR1 is MDHEN and CDR2 is SYDVKM. The CDR3 covers 15 residues. The CDR3 DNA is TGTGCCAGCAGTTTTTACGGGGATAGCAATCAGCCCCAGCATTTT. Its protein is CASSFYGDSNQPQHF.

The rearrangement joins TRBV6-5 to TRBJ2-7; 9 nucleotides line up with TRBD1. V shed 5 bases, J shed 5 bases, and the junction held 10 bases outside the gene matches. The germline gives CDR1 MNHEY, CDR2 SVGAGI. This CDR3 comprises 15 residues. CDR3 amino acids: CASSHYGTGFDEQYF. The CDR3 DNA is TGTGCCAGCAGTCACTACGGGACAGGGTTCGACGAGCAGTACTTC.

The chain recombines TRBV6-5 with TRBJ1-6, with D perhaps matching TRBD1 (5 bases). Germline V gene sequence: CDR1 MNHEY, CDR2 SVGAGI. Trimming cost V 5 bases and J 3 bases, with 5 bases left between them. The CDR3 is 13 amino acids. The CDR3 is CASSGHYNSPLHF. The CDR3 DNA is TGTGCCAGCAGTGGACACTATAATTCACCCCTCCACTTT.

The chain uses TRBV6-6 and TRBJ1-1, with 8 bases matching TRBD1. CDR3 length equals 16 residues. Trimming took 6 bases from V and 5 from J; bases not matched to a gene: 14. From germline, CDR1 is MNHNY and CDR2 SVGAGI (reference sequence). CDR3 DNA sequence: TGTGCCAGCAGACGCCTTCAGGGGGCTGGGGGGACTGAAGCTTTCTTT. Amino acids: CASRRLQGAGGTEAFF.